This T cell receptor (beta chain) was obtained from a study of CD8+ T cells in alopecia areata. Reverse transcribed after extraction, RNA yielded cDNA as the sequencing template. Sequenced by immunoSEQ multiplex PCR; TCRdb stores in-frame clones only, minus some. The repertoire holds approximately 210,000 clones, with over 40% as singletons. Findings of the study overall: Among the top 100, expanded CD8+ clones, as well as scalp clonality, were significantly decreased by tofacitinib. Lesional scalp, notably in alopecia totalis/universalis, had clonality above that of normal scalp.

As regards this clone: No antigen is known for it.

The sample's treatment: oral pan-JAK inhibitor, 5-10 mg twice daily. V trimming: 1 base; J trimming: 5 bases; junction bases outside the gene matches: 9. The CDR3 loop spans 16 amino acids. Germline CDR1 is LGHNT and CDR2 is FRNRAP. The gene calls are TRBV12-5 and TRBJ2-5; 8 bases map to TRBD2. The TCR comes from a human donor with alopecia areata. The material was CD4+ T cells sorted from blood, obtained around week 36, from a patient treated with tofacitinib. The CDR3 coding sequence is TGTGCTAGTGGTTTGGGCGAAAGCGGGAGCGGGGAGACCCAGTACTTC. Its protein is CASGLGESGSGETQYF.